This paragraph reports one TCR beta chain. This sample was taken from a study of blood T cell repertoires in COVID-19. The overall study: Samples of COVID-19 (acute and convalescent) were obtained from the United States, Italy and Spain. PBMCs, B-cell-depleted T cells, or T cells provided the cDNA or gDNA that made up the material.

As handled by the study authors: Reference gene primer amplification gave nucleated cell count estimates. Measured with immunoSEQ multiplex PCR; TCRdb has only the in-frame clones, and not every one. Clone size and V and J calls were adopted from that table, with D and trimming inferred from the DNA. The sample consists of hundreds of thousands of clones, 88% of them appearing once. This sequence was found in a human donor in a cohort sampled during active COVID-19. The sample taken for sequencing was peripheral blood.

The chain's CDR3 is CASSKTSSYEQYF. In DNA form, the CDR3 reads TGTGCCAGCAGTAAAACGAGCTCCTACGAGCAGTACTTC. The chain is built from TRBV6-5 and TRBJ2-7, with D uncertain. The germline V gene encodes CDR1 MNHEY and CDR2 SVGAGI. Trimming took off 5 bases at V and 0 bases at J, with 8 bases between the two ends. This CDR3 has 13 residues.